The 18 T cell receptor beta chains in this list originate from one sample, sequenced in a study of blood T cell repertoires in COVID-19 (dated by TCRdb to about 2020). The library came from the immunoSEQ multiplex PCR assay. Sourced from immuneACCESS, this table was stored by TCRdb with only in-frame sequences that have V and J called. A share of the clones is absent; for the studies checked, an unresolved V gene accounts for under half, and the remainder has no known explanation. The sample has 150,000 to 200,000 clones on record, around 87% of them singletons. About 2.7% of the sample goes to the ten largest clones. The sample was peripheral blood. Every receptor here comes from a man between 40 and 49 years old with active or convalescent COVID-19.

This clone was seen a handful of times. The chain recombines TRBV2 with TRBJ1-2; TRBD1 aligns across 7 bases. The CDR3 length is 15 residues. Trimming at V came to 1 base and at J to 5 bases, leaving 7 bases not matched to a gene. Per germline, CDR1 SNHLY and CDR2 FYNNEI. The CDR3 DNA follows: TGTGCCAGCAGTGAAGAACAGGGGTTTCCTTATGGCTACACCTTC. This translates into CASSEEQGFPYGYTF.

The CDR3 bases are TGTGCCTGGAGTGTACGTAGGGGCGGATATGGCTACACCTTC. As protein: CAWSVRRGGYGYTF. The genes are TRBV30 and TRBJ1-2, with a tentative D call TRBD1 (5 bases). The CDR3 spans 14 residues. Trimming took off 0 bases at V and 5 bases at J, with 13 bases between the two ends. Germline V CDR1 and CDR2: GTSNPN, SVGIG (reference sequence).

V and J are TRBV5-5 and TRBJ1-3; TRBD1 aligns across 8 bases. The CDR3 sequence is 16 residues long. The germline gives CDR1 SGHKS, CDR2 YYEKEE (reference sequence). The V gene end was trimmed by 2 bases and the J gene end by 4 bases; junction bases not matched to a gene: 8. CDR3 nucleotide sequence: TGTGCCAGCAGCTTACCGGGACAGGCGAGGGGAAACACCATATATTTT. It specifies CASSLPGQARGNTIYF.

The chain joins TRBV6-1 to TRBJ1-6; D remains ambiguous. CDR1 is MNHNS and CDR2 is SASEGT in the germline V gene. Trimming took 2 bases from V and 9 from J, leaving 17 bases between them. CDR3 length equals 16 residues. The CDR3 DNA reads as TGTGCCAGCAGTGAACTGACGCCCGGGAAAGGTTCACCCCTCCACTTT. Residues: CASSELTPGKGSPLHF.

The chain carries TRBV6-2 or TRBV6-3 and TRBJ1-1, with D possibly being TRBD1 (6 bases). Germline CDR1 MNHEY, CDR2 SVGEGT. Trimming left V 2 bases short and J 2 bases short, with 15 bases between. CDR3 length equals 16 residues. The CDR3 DNA reads TGTGCCAGCAGTTACGGGCAGGGGAAGGTCAACACTGAAGCTTTCTTT. It translates to CASSYGQGKVNTEAFF.

The chain has TRBV6-2 or TRBV6-3 and TRBJ1-5; D is undetermined. Germline lookup yields CDR1 MNHEY and CDR2 SVGEGT. This CDR3 region has 14 residues. V lost 5 bases and J 0 bases, leaving 8 bases between the germline ends. CDR3 in amino acids: CASSPQNSNQPQHF. The CDR3 nucleotides are TGTGCCAGCAGTCCCCAGAATAGCAATCAGCCCCAGCATTTT.

The V call is TRBV11-2, the J call TRBJ2-3; 7 bases match TRBD2. Germline CDR1 SGHAT, CDR2 FQNNGV. The CDR3 spans 16 residues. Losses at the gene ends were 5 bases for V and 2 bases for J; bases not matched to a gene: 10. The CDR3 DNA sequence: TGTGCCAGCAGCACCTCCGGACTAGACCTCACAGATACGCAGTATTTT. Translated, it gives CASSTSGLDLTDTQYF.

The chain carries TRBV6-5 and TRBJ2-1; 9 positions match TRBD1. With V trimmed by 8 bases and J by 8 bases, 10 bases remained unmatched. CDR1 MNHEY and CDR2 SVGAGI come from the germline V gene. The CDR3 extends over 14 amino acids. DNA for the CDR3: TGTGCCAGCCCCCCCCGGGACAGGGTGGATGAGCAGTTCTTC. Translated: CASPPRDRVDEQFF.

The chain has TRBV7-9 and TRBJ2-1; D not resolved. V was cut by 0 bases and J by 10 bases, with 7 bases left in between. The CDR3 sequence is 12 residues long. Germline V gives CDR1 SEHNR, CDR2 FQNEAQ (reference sequence). As DNA, the CDR3 is TGTGCCAGCAGCTTAGCTCCTATGGAGCAGTTCTTC. This codes for CASSLAPMEQFF.

V is TRBV29-1 and J is TRBJ2-7, with D possibly TRBD1 on 5 matching bases. Looked up from germline, CDR1 is SQVTM and CDR2 is ANQGSEA. The CDR3 is 13 amino acids. V dropped 4 bases and J dropped 3 bases, with 13 bases sitting between them. In nucleotides, the CDR3 is TGCAGCGTTGTAGGGGTTGAAGGCTACGAGCAGTACTTC. Its translation is CSVVGVEGYEQYF.

The chain has TRBV10-2 and TRBJ1-4, with D unresolved. The CDR3 is 16 amino acids. The V end was cut by 1 base, the J end by 0 bases, with 9 bases between. The germline V gene encodes CDR1 WSHSY and CDR2 SAAADI. This chain's CDR3 is CASSEFLGATNEKLFF. The CDR3 DNA follows: TGCGCCAGCAGTGAGTTTCTCGGGGCAACTAATGAAAAACTGTTTTTT.

The chain recombines TRBV28 with TRBJ2-2; no clear D. The CDR3 length is 12 residues. The germline CDR1 and CDR2 sequences are MDHEN and SYDVKM. The germline V and J ends were trimmed by 7 bases and 3 bases, with 6 bases remaining between them. The CDR3 protein is CASNSYTGELFF. Written as DNA, the CDR3 is TGTGCCAGCAATTCCTACACCGGGGAGCTGTTTTTT.

On this clone itself: The sample holds other DNA sequences that translate to the same CDR3. This chain links TRBV6-5 with TRBJ2-7, with 7 nucleotides matching TRBD1. J lost 0 bases, V lost 4 bases, and 3 bases had no gene match. Germline assignment: CDR1 MNHEY and CDR2 SVGAGI. The CDR3 covers 14 residues. The CDR3 bases are TGTGCCAGCAGTTCTCGGGACAGCTCCTACGAGCAGTACTTC. Its translation: CASSSRDSSYEQYF.

This sequence joins TRBV7-2 and TRBJ1-1; no reliable D call. Germline lookup yields CDR1 SGHTA and CDR2 FQGNSA. The CDR3 is 13 amino acids. V dropped 4 bases and J dropped 0 bases, with 6 bases sitting between them. In DNA form, the CDR3 reads TGTGCCAGCAGCTCATTCATGAACACTGAAGCTTTCTTT. Translated: CASSSFMNTEAFF.

This rearrangement joins TRBV7-8 to TRBJ2-3; TRBD2 is a possible D gene (6 bases). Trimming removed 5 bases from V and 4 bases from J, with 10 bases in between. Germline V gives CDR1 SGHVS, CDR2 FQNEAQ. The CDR3 loop spans 13 amino acids. Here the CDR3 reads CASSLPGADTQYF. The CDR3 DNA reads as TGTGCCAGCAGCCTCCCGGGAGCAGATACGCAGTATTTT.

This clone showed up just a few times. The chain uses TRBV28 and TRBJ1-1; weak D call: TRBD1 (5 bases). Germline V gives CDR1 MDHEN, CDR2 SYDVKM. The length of the CDR3 is 14 residues. V was shortened by 6 bases and J by 1 base, with 12 bases between the two germline ends. The CDR3 here is CASSVIQENTEAFF. The CDR3 DNA reads TGTGCCAGCAGCGTAATACAGGAGAACACTGAAGCTTTCTTT.

V is TRBV19 and J is TRBJ1-1; the D is unclear. Trimming pared 6 bases from V and 4 bases from J, leaving 15 bases between. The length of the CDR3 is 14 residues. Looked up from germline, CDR1 is LNHDA and CDR2 is SQIVND (reference sequence). The CDR3 is CASSKAPRGTEAFF. Here the CDR3 DNA reads TGTGCCAGTAGCAAAGCACCTCGGGGCACTGAAGCTTTCTTT.

This chain joins TRBV28 and TRBJ2-7; D might be TRBD1 (6 bases). The CDR3 has 18 amino acids. V was clipped by 6 bases and J by 0 bases, with 24 bases between them. CDR1 MDHEN and CDR2 SYDVKM come from the germline V gene. CDR3 bases: TGTGCCAGCAGGACCCGAAAGAAGGGACATCCGAGCTCCTACGAGCAGTACTTC. As protein: CASRTRKKGHPSSYEQYF.